The rows below give T cell receptor beta chains drawn from one sample of a study of spatial heterogeneity in lung cancer. TCRdb processed the 5' RACE reads anew with MiXCR; each CDR3 protein has one entry. Of fewer than 7,500 distinct CDR3 sequences in the sample, about 19% were seen once. The sequenced sample was PBMCs, obtained at surgery. These receptors were taken from a female donor with early-stage non-small cell lung cancer. Each CDR3 is given with its conserved first and last residue.

v_call	j_call	cdr3_aa
TRBV10-2	TRBJ1-6	CASTQSQIELNSPLHF
TRBV19	TRBJ1-5	CASTRPGGGNEDQPQHF
TRBV14	TRBJ2-2	CASRKNTGELFF
TRBV20-1	TRBJ1-4	CSARRAGDEKLFF
TRBV7-3	TRBJ1-6	CASSSAGNSPLHF
TRBV7-9	TRBJ2-7	CASSLGQGRYEQYF
TRBV7-8	TRBJ2-1	CASSFLLNEQFF
TRBV5-1	TRBJ1-2	CASSTLDVDYGYTF
TRBV20-1	TRBJ2-5	CSASKTSGIQETQYF
TRBV5-5	TRBJ2-2	CASRAPGVTGELFF
TRBV7-6	TRBJ1-1	CASSRGGVDEAFF
TRBV12-3/TRBV12-4	TRBJ1-5	CASSPEEYRQPQHF
TRBV3-1	TRBJ2-5	CASSQDTGVNQETQYF